A single sample is the source of the 22 T cell receptor beta chains below, sequenced in a study of blood T cell repertoires in COVID-19. Libraries were prepared by immunoSEQ multiplex PCR; TCRdb keeps only in-frame clonotypes and omits some of them. The sample records approximately 75,000 clones, about 85% being singletons. The source material was peripheral blood. The receptors stem from a man aged 50 or older with COVID-19, enrolled during active disease.

The chain uses TRBV30 and TRBJ2-5; 7 nucleotides agree with TRBD1. Looked up from germline, CDR1 is GTSNPN and CDR2 is SVGIG (reference sequence). V was clipped by 5 bases and J by 5 bases; unmatched bases: 8. CDR3 length: 13 residues. The CDR3 reads CAWEDWGQETQYF. CDR3 nucleotides: TGTGCCTGGGAGGACTGGGGACAGGAGACCCAGTACTTC.

The rearrangement joins TRBV6-5 to TRBJ1-5; the D gene is possibly TRBD1 (5 bases). The CDR3 loop spans 12 amino acids. From germline, CDR1 is MNHEY and CDR2 SVGAGI. V dropped 11 bases and J dropped 4 bases, with 12 bases sitting between them. The CDR3 spells CACGGENQPQHF. CDR3 DNA sequence: TGTGCCTGCGGGGGTGAAAATCAGCCCCAGCATTTT.

In its sample, this clone was seen once. The chain links TRBV15 to TRBJ1-5; TRBD1 matches 7 bases. Germline-derived CDR1 and CDR2 are LNHNV and YYDKDF (reference sequence). CDR3 length: 14 amino acids. J was trimmed by 5 bases and V by 2 bases; bases with no gene match: 3. The CDR3 bases are TGTGCCACCAGCAGACCCACAGGGGATCAGCCCCAGCATTTT. This translates into CATSRPTGDQPQHF.

The V call is TRBV30, the J call TRBJ2-1; D gene ambiguous. The CDR3 extends over 15 amino acids. V was clipped by 3 bases and J by 0 bases, with 12 bases between them. Per germline, CDR1 GTSNPN and CDR2 SVGIG (reference sequence). The CDR3 loop is CAWSQTPSSYNEQFF. CDR3 in DNA: TGTGCCTGGAGCCAGACTCCTAGCTCCTACAATGAGCAGTTCTTC. Full variable domain (rest looked up from reference TRBV30 and TRBJ2-1): SQTIHQWPATLVQPVGSPLSLECTVEGTSNPNLYWYRQAAGRGLQLLFYSVGIGQISSEVPQNLSASRPQDRQFILSSKKLLLSDSGFYLCAWSQTPSSYNEQFFGPGTRLTVL.

The chain joins TRBV30 to TRBJ1-5; D gene unclear. V shed 2 bases and J shed 0 bases, with 2 bases lying between them. The V gene's germline CDR1 is GTSNPN and CDR2 SVGIG (reference sequence). This CDR3 has 12 residues. The CDR3 reads CAWSHSNQPQHF. The CDR3 nucleotides are TGTGCCTGGAGTCATAGCAATCAGCCCCAGCATTTT.

The chain employs TRBV7-3 and TRBJ2-1; D might be TRBD1 (5 bases). The CDR3 consists of 13 residues. Germline V gene sequence: CDR1 SGHTA, CDR2 FQGTGA. The ends were cut back, 2 bases at V and 10 bases at J, with 12 bases in the middle. The CDR3 DNA follows: TGTGCCAGCAGCTTACAGGGAAATAGGGAGCAGTTCTTC. This codes for CASSLQGNREQFF.

This clone was counted a few times. This chain's CDR3 is CASSEARVRSNQPQHF. As DNA, the CDR3 is TGTGCCAGCAGTGAAGCCAGGGTGAGAAGCAATCAGCCCCAGCATTTT. The chain uses TRBV6-1 and TRBJ1-5; TRBD1 might be the D (5 bases). V was shortened by 0 bases and J by 1 base, with 10 bases between the two germline ends. CDR3 size: 16 residues. Per germline, CDR1 MNHNS and CDR2 SASEGT.

V is TRBV5-1 and J is TRBJ2-3; TRBD1 aligns across 8 bases. Looked up from germline, CDR1 is SGHRS and CDR2 is YFSETQ. There are 15 residues in the CDR3. V gave up 3 bases and J gave up 2 bases; unmatched junction bases: 5. The CDR3 DNA follows: TGCGCCAGCAGCTCCCAGGGGGCCTCCACAGATACGCAGTATTTT. It is translated as CASSSQGASTDTQYF.

This chain joins TRBV28 and TRBJ2-2, with 11 bases matching TRBD1. The CDR3 is made up of 14 amino acids. V trimming: 9 bases; J trimming: 12 bases; junction bases outside the gene matches: 12. In germline, CDR1 is MDHEN, CDR2 SYDVKM. CDR3 loop: CASRPGQGVWKLFF. The CDR3 DNA follows: TGTGCCAGTAGACCGGGACAGGGGGTTTGGAAGCTGTTTTTT. The full variable domain, completed using reference TRBV28 and TRBJ2-2, is DVKVTQSSRYLVKRTGEKVFLECVQDMDHENMFWYRQDPGLGLRLIYFSYDVKMKEKGDIPEGYSVSREKKERFSLILESASTNQTSMYLCASRPGQGVWKLFFGEGSRLTVL.

This chain joins TRBV24-1 and TRBJ2-2; TRBD1 matches 11 bases. The CDR3 has 19 amino acids. The germline V gene has CDR1 KGHDR and CDR2 SFDVKD. The trim removed 7 bases at V and 2 bases at J, leaving 14 bases unmatched. The CDR3 region has the DNA TGTGCCACCAGCAGAGGACAGGGGGCTGATGAGCTCAACACCGGGGAGCTGTTTTTT. As protein: CATSRGQGADELNTGELFF.

This rearrangement joins TRBV11-3 to TRBJ2-1; D call uncertain. The germline V gene has CDR1 SGHNT and CDR2 YENEEA. The CDR3 has 13 residues. Between the trimmed V and J ends, which lost 4 bases and 8 bases, there was a span of 12 bases. The CDR3 nucleotides are TGTGCCAGCAGCTCCCCGCCCCAGGATGAGCAGTTCTTC. The encoded protein is CASSSPPQDEQFF. Full variable domain (remainder filled in from reference TRBV11-3 and TRBJ2-1): EAGVVQSPRYKIIEKKQPVAFWCNPISGHNTLYWYLQNLGQGPELLIRYENEEAVDDSQLPKDRFSAERLKGVDSTLKIQPAELGDSAVYLCASSSPPQDEQFFGPGTRLTVL.

This clone was observed a single time. This chain connects TRBV9 to TRBJ2-5, with 9 bases that match TRBD1. CDR1 SGDLS and CDR2 YYNGEE come from the germline V gene. The CDR3 is 18 amino acids. V was clipped by 1 base and J by 1 base; unmatched bases: 11. The CDR3 spells CASSVSGQGLGVQETQYF. The CDR3, as DNA: TGTGCCAGCAGCGTATCGGGACAGGGCCTTGGGGTCCAAGAGACCCAGTACTTC.

The sample holds a few counts of this clone. The chain combines TRBV5-1 with TRBJ2-2, with TRBD2 matching 7 bases. CDR1 is SGHRS, CDR2 YFSETQ, per germline. This CDR3 spans 15 amino acids. Trimming at V came to 3 bases and at J to 4 bases, leaving 6 bases not matched to a gene. The CDR3 reads CASSSSGIATGELFF. The CDR3 DNA sequence: TGCGCCAGCAGCTCTAGCGGAATCGCCACCGGGGAGCTGTTTTTT.

CDR3 in DNA: TGTGCCAGCAGTTTGGCGGGACAGGGGATGTATGAGCAGTTCTTC. The encoded protein is CASSLAGQGMYEQFF. The chain carries TRBV27 and TRBJ2-1; 10 positions match TRBD1. Trimming took 3 bases from V and 8 from J; bases not matched to a gene: 7. This CDR3 has 15 amino acids. In germline, CDR1 is MNHEY, CDR2 SMNVEV (reference sequence).

This sequence joins TRBV7-9 and TRBJ2-6; 8 bases are a match to TRBD2. The germline V gene has CDR1 SEHNR and CDR2 FQNEAQ (reference sequence). V was clipped by 2 bases and J by 0 bases; unmatched bases: 9. CDR3 size: 19 residues. CDR3 nucleotide sequence: TGTGCCAGCAGCTTAATGGGACGGGGGGGAACCTCTGGGGCCAACGTCCTGACTTTC. Translated, it gives CASSLMGRGGTSGANVLTF.

The chain employs TRBV19 and TRBJ2-5; no firm D call. The germline V and J ends were trimmed by 5 bases and 4 bases, with 11 bases remaining between them. The V gene's germline CDR1 is LNHDA and CDR2 SQIVND (reference sequence). The CDR3 runs 13 residues. This CDR3 reads CASSARTGETQYF. DNA for the CDR3: TGTGCCAGTAGTGCCCGTACGGGAGAGACCCAGTACTTC.

V and J are TRBV14 and TRBJ1-3; D is unclear. Germline assignment: CDR1 SGHDN and CDR2 FVKESK. V lost 1 base, J lost 2 bases, and 12 bases lay in between. CDR3 size: 16 residues. In DNA, the CDR3 is TGTGCCAGCAGCCAAGGACTTGTTTTGGCTGGAAACACCATATATTTT. The encoded protein is CASSQGLVLAGNTIYF.

This chain uses TRBV9 with TRBJ2-5; D possibly corresponds to TRBD2 (5 bases). Germline lookup yields CDR1 SGDLS and CDR2 YYNGEE. The CDR3 runs 16 residues. Trimming removed 0 bases from V and 5 bases from J, with 17 bases in between. The chain's CDR3 is CASSVGRQTRGETQYF. Written as DNA, the CDR3 is TGTGCCAGCAGCGTAGGGCGCCAGACACGAGGGGAGACCCAGTACTTC.

The genes are TRBV29-1 and TRBJ2-6; D gene unclear. The germline V gene has CDR1 SQVTM and CDR2 ANQGSEA. Trimming pared 3 bases from V and 0 bases from J, leaving 9 bases between. The CDR3 has 15 amino acids. CDR3 amino acids: CSVDSGSSGANVLTF. The CDR3 nucleotides read TGCAGCGTTGACTCCGGGTCCTCTGGGGCCAACGTCCTGACTTTC. Using reference TRBV29-1 and TRBJ2-6 for the parts outside the CDR3, the full variable domain is SAVISQKPSRDICQRGTSLTIQCQVDSQVTMMFWYRQQPGQSLTLIATANQGSEATYESGFVIDKFPISRPNLTFSTLTVSNMSPEDSSIYLCSVDSGSSGANVLTFGAGSRLTVL.

V gene TRBV5-1 combines with J gene TRBJ2-1; 15 nucleotides match TRBD2. This CDR3 has 16 residues. The J segment lost 10 bases and the V segment lost 3 bases, leaving 8 bases of the junction unmatched. CDR1 is SGHRS and CDR2 is YFSETQ in the germline V gene. The CDR3 nucleotides are TGCGCCAGCAGCTCGAGGACTAGCGGGAGGGGGGGAGAGCAGTTCTTC. Translation: CASSSRTSGRGGEQFF.

V and J are TRBV19 and TRBJ2-1, with 7 bases fitting TRBD2. This CDR3 spans 18 amino acids. The germline V gene has CDR1 LNHDA and CDR2 SQIVND (reference sequence). V trimming: 3 bases; J trimming: 3 bases; junction bases outside the gene matches: 14. The CDR3 loop is CASSIKGRWEGHYNEQFF. The CDR3 region has the DNA TGTGCCAGTAGTATTAAAGGTCGGTGGGAGGGCCACTACAATGAGCAGTTCTTC.

This chain uses TRBV7-2 with TRBJ1-2; weak D call: TRBD1 (5 bases). Trimming shortened V by 1 base and J by 4 bases, and 16 bases separated the two germline ends. Germline V CDR1 and CDR2: SGHTA, FQGNSA. The CDR3 length is 16 residues. CDR3 sequence (DNA): TGTGCCAGCAGCTTAGATCGGACATCTCTAGGCTATGGCTACACCTTC. Protein: CASSLDRTSLGYGYTF.